Presented here are 8 T cell receptor beta chains from one specimen sequenced in a study of cytomegalovirus exposure and HLA in healthy donors. The PCR ran on 60 Vbeta and 13 Jbeta primers. Sequencing was performed with immunoSEQ multiplex PCR; in TCRdb, only in-frame clones are kept and a portion is missing. Of more than 200,000 clones in the sample, about three quarters were seen once. The specimen sequenced was PBMCs. Source of these receptors: a man between 18 and 29 years old in good health and CMV-seronegative.

The genes are TRBV27 and TRBJ2-7; 8 nucleotides align to TRBD1. Germline CDR1 MNHEY, CDR2 SMNVEV (reference sequence). Germline trimming cut 5 bases from V and 4 bases from J; bases unmatched to any gene: 10. The CDR3 spans 15 residues. For the CDR3, the DNA is TGTGCCAGCAGTATAGGACAGGGCCCCGAATACGAGCAGTACTTC. Translating it yields CASSIGQGPEYEQYF.

The J gene is TRBJ2-7, the V gene TRBV28; TRBD2 matches 9 bases. The CDR3 has 21 amino acids. The germline V gene encodes CDR1 MDHEN and CDR2 SYDVKM. Germline trimming cut 3 bases from V and 3 bases from J; bases unmatched to any gene: 24. The CDR3 here is CASSFSIPRKFGGRENYEQYF. The CDR3 DNA is TGTGCCAGCAGTTTTAGTATACCCCGGAAATTTGGCGGGAGGGAAAACTACGAGCAGTACTTC.

The chain is built from TRBV5-4 and TRBJ2-1; 7 nucleotides agree with TRBD2. The length of the CDR3 is 18 residues. V lost 4 bases, J lost 8 bases, and 21 bases stayed unmatched. CDR1 SGHNT and CDR2 YYREEE come from the germline V gene (reference sequence). CDR3 in amino acids: CASSPPLGGTELWDEQFF. The CDR3, as DNA: TGTGCCAGCAGCCCGCCCCTCGGGGGGACCGAACTTTGGGATGAGCAGTTCTTC.

This chain uses TRBV6-5 with TRBJ1-2; no definite D call. V was pared by 5 bases and J by 3 bases, with 13 bases between. The CDR3 sequence is 14 residues long. From germline, CDR1 is MNHEY and CDR2 SVGAGI. The CDR3 DNA sequence: TGTGCCAGCAGTGTGAACAGAGCTGACTATGGCTACACCTTC. Residues: CASSVNRADYGYTF.

The chain joins TRBV29-1 to TRBJ1-2, with 7 bases that match TRBD1. J lost 3 bases, V lost 4 bases, and 5 bases had no gene match. Germline lookup yields CDR1 SQVTM and CDR2 ANQGSEA. The CDR3 is made up of 13 amino acids. CDR3 in amino acids: CSVVARGDYGYTF. CDR3 coding DNA: TGCAGCGTTGTAGCCAGGGGGGACTATGGCTACACCTTC.

This chain joins TRBV2 and TRBJ2-1; D might be TRBD1 (6 bases). CDR1 and CDR2 (germline): SNHLY, FYNNEI. The CDR3 loop spans 15 amino acids. The V gene lost 6 bases and the J gene lost 8 bases, with 20 bases spanning the gap. In DNA form, the CDR3 reads TGTGCCAGCAGAGCACCGAGACAGGTGGGAGATGAGCAGTTCTTC. Amino acid sequence: CASRAPRQVGDEQFF.

V gene TRBV4-1 combines with J gene TRBJ2-1; a weak D match, TRBD1 (6 bases). The germline V and J ends were trimmed by 0 bases and 3 bases, with 12 bases remaining between them. Germline-derived CDR1 and CDR2 are MGHRA and YSYEKL. The CDR3 covers 16 residues. CDR3 coding DNA: TGCGCCAGCAGCCAAGATCTGGGGGCAGGCTACAATGAGCAGTTCTTC. Translated: CASSQDLGAGYNEQFF.

Remarks on this clone: One junction end disagrees with the germline gene, perhaps due to a read error. The chain employs TRBV7-7 and TRBJ2-2, with 7 nucleotides matching TRBD2. CDR3 length: 14 residues. Germline V gives CDR1 SSHAT, CDR2 FNYEAQ (reference sequence). CDR3 in DNA: TGTGCTAGCAGCCCCCGACTAGCCACCGGGGAGCTGTTTTTT. Its protein is CASSPRLATGELFF.